A selection of T cell receptor beta chains follows, all from one sample in a study of cytomegalovirus exposure and HLA in healthy donors. TCRdb's copy holds only in-frame clones and misses some; the assay was immunoSEQ multiplex PCR. The repertoire holds 90,000 to 130,000 clones, with around 80% as singletons. Specimen: PBMCs. The receptor set was obtained from a man aged 25-45 years in good health and CMV-seropositive. Each CDR3 is given with its conserved first and last residue. A D gene is named only where the DNA matches it firmly. Clone size is shown for a subset of rows, as once, few, many or a class of expanded clone.

>.|TRBJ2-7|.|TRBV7-2
TGTGCCAGCAGCTTAGTTCCAGGGCGGTACGAGCAGTACTTC
CASSLVPGRYEQYF
>.|TRBJ2-2|TRBD1|TRBV30
TGTGCCTGGCAGGGACAGGGGGCCGGGGAGCTGTTTTTT
CAWQGQGAGELFF
>.|TRBJ2-7|TRBD1|TRBV7-9
TGTTCCAGCAGCTCCGGGACAGATTTGGTCTCCTACGAGCAGTACTTC
CSSSSGTDLVSYEQYF
>.|TRBJ2-3|.|TRBV29-1
TGCAGCGGGTCGGCTACACTATGGAAGGATACGCAGTATTTT
CSGSATLWKDTQYF
>.|TRBJ1-2|.|TRBV2
TGTGCCAGCAAGAGGACAGCGAACTATGGCTACACCTTC
CASKRTANYGYTF
>.|TRBJ2-7|TRBD2|TRBV2
TGTGCCAGCAGTGAAGCGGGACTAGCGGCTTCTTACGAGCAGTACTTC
CASSEAGLAASYEQYF
>.|TRBJ1-2|.|TRBV27
TGTGCCAGCAGTTTTCAGGGTACCTATGGCTACACCTTC
CASSFQGTYGYTF
>.|TRBJ2-1|.|TRBV7-7
TGTGCCAGCAGCCCCTACGAGGGTGCGGATGAGCAGTTCTTC
CASSPYEGADEQFF
>.|TRBJ2-2|TRBD1|TRBV11-3
TGTGCCAGCAGCTCCGACAGGGATACCGGGGAGCTGTTTTTT
CASSSDRDTGELFF
>.|TRBJ2-2|TRBD2|TRBV7-8
TGTGCCAGCAGCAAACTAGCGGGGGTTATCGGGGAGCTGTTTTTT
CASSKLAGVIGELFF
>.|TRBJ2-3|.|TRBV19
TGTGCCAGTAGTACCGGGGTTCCCCCGACAGATACGCAGTATTTT
CASSTGVPPTDTQYF
>few|TRBJ2-7|TRBD2|TRBV4-1
TGCGCCAGCAGCCAAGCAGCGGGGGCGCGGGAGCAGTACTTC
CASSQAAGAREQYF
>.|TRBJ2-7|.|TRBV6-6
TGTGCCAGCACCGTACAGGGGGGGTACGAGCAGTACTTC
CASTVQGGYEQYF
>once|TRBJ2-4|.|TRBV6-1
TGTGCCAGCAGTGATTCGGGGGCCAAAAACATTCAGTACTTC
CASSDSGAKNIQYF
>.|TRBJ2-7|TRBD1|TRBV30
TGTGCCTGTTCGACCGGGACAGGCCCCTACGAGCAGTACTTC
CACSTGTGPYEQYF
>few|TRBJ1-2|TRBD1|TRBV4-1
TGCGCCAGCAGGATGACAGGGACTAACTATGGCTACACCTTC
CASRMTGTNYGYTF
>.|TRBJ1-6|TRBD1|TRBV19
TGTGCCAGTAGTTACAGGGGGCCCTCCTATAATTCACCCCTCCACTTT
CASSYRGPSYNSPLHF
>.|TRBJ2-7|.|TRBV11-2
TGTGCCAGCAGCCCCTTCCTATACGGCGAGCAGTACTTC
CASSPFLYGEQYF
>.|TRBJ2-7|.|TRBV6-6
TGTGCCAGCAGTCAGGGGTCCTACGAGCAGTACTTC
CASSQGSYEQYF
>.|TRBJ1-5|.|TRBV21-1
TGTGCCAGGGCGGGGGGGGCGCTTGTCGGGCCATTGATGAGTCAGCCCCAGCATTTT
CARAGGALVGPLMSQPQHF
>.|TRBJ1-2|.|TRBV6-5
TGTGCCAGCAGTCCTCGACAGGTGGATGGCTACACCTTC
CASSPRQVDGYTF
>once|TRBJ2-2|TRBD2|TRBV10-3
TGTGCCATCTCTAGCGGGGGAGCGAACACCGGGGAGCTGTTTTTT
CAISSGGANTGELFF
>.|TRBJ2-7|TRBD1|TRBV7-2
TGTGCCAGCAGCAAGGACAGGGTCTCCTACGAGCAGTACTTC
CASSKDRVSYEQYF
>.|TRBJ1-1|.|TRBV19
TGTGCCAGTAGTATCTGGCGCCCCGATCGGGCTGAAGCTTTCTTT
CASSIWRPDRAEAFF
>.|TRBJ2-5|.|TRBV7-9
TGTGCCAGCAGCTTAGCCTTTTGGGAGGCCCAAGAGACCCAGTACTTC
CASSLAFWEAQETQYF
>many|TRBJ2-7|.|TRBV18
TGTGCCAGCTCACCCCCCCAGGGAAAGGCCTACGAGCAGTACTTC
CASSPPQGKAYEQYF
>.|TRBJ1-1|.|TRBV4-1
TGCGCCAGCAGCCAAGACAGGGGCGACGCTTTCTTT
CASSQDRGDAFF
>.|TRBJ2-7|TRBD1|TRBV30
TGTGCCTGGAGGGAAAACTGGGCCGGGACAGGGGGCTACGAGCAGTACTTC
CAWRENWAGTGGYEQYF
>.|TRBJ2-2|TRBD2|TRBV11-3
TGTGCCAGCAGCTTAGTCCAGCGGGGGGGCCGGCTGAGCGGGGAGCTGTTTTTT
CASSLVQRGGRLSGELFF